Reported below is one TCR beta chain. Authors' processing steps: Amplification with reference gene primers provided the estimates of nucleated cell counts. The assay was immunoSEQ multiplex PCR, and TCRdb's table has in-frame clones only and misses some. The V and J calls and clone size come from that table; D and trimming were worked out from the DNA. This table has 150,000 to 200,000 clones, 81% appearing once. This sample is part of a study of blood T cell repertoires in COVID-19. The CDR3 consists of 14 residues. Per the germline V gene, CDR1 is MNHEY and CDR2 is SMNVEV (reference sequence). V gave up 5 bases and J gave up 8 bases, with 18 bases separating them.

The genes are TRBV27 and TRBJ1-2; a possible D gene is TRBD1 (6 bases). This TCR was sampled from a middle-aged woman with COVID-19, enrolled during active disease. Sequenced sample: peripheral blood. CDR3 coding DNA: TGTGCCAGCAGTCCCCGCCGAACAGGGTTCGGCTACACCTTC. Protein: CASSPRRTGFGYTF.